This TCR beta chain was found in a study of blood T cell repertoires in COVID-19. The CDR3 has 14 amino acids. Trimming left V 1 base short and J 0 bases short, with 5 bases between. Per germline, CDR1 SEHNR and CDR2 FQNEAQ (reference sequence). The protocol was immunoSEQ multiplex PCR, while the TCRdb copy is restricted to in-frame clones and leaves out a portion. This sample has approximately 60,000 clones, with over 65% found just once. Sequenced input: peripheral blood. The clonotype was recovered from a man between 60 and 75 years old with COVID-19, enrolled during active disease. The rearrangement joins TRBV7-9 to TRBJ2-3; unclear D gene. The CDR3: CASSLEASTDTQYF. The CDR3 nucleotides are TGTGCCAGCAGCTTAGAAGCTAGCACAGATACGCAGTATTTT. The full variable domain, with the rest looked up from reference TRBV7-9 and TRBJ2-3, is DTGVSQNPRHKITKRGQNVTFRCDPISEHNRLYWYRQTLGQGPEFLTYFQNEAQLEKSRLLSDRFSAERPKGSFSTLEIQRTEQGDSAMYLCASSLEASTDTQYFGPGTRLTVL.